This TCR beta chain emerged from a study of T cell repertoires in cytomegalovirus infection. Study overall: The public TCR beta signatures pointed to both CMV infection and matching HLA type.

General study results and limits: Summed public TCR beta family frequency identified CMV carriers bearing the relevant HLA. HLA-C-restricted, CMV-specific TCR beta clonotypes were dominant ex vivo.

TCRdb ran MiXCR on the reads and lists one entry per CDR3 protein. The table has around 450,000 distinct CDR3 sequences, approximately 10% seen once. CDR1 and CDR2 (germline): MGHRA, YSYEKL. The CDR3 totals 16 residues. V lost 1 base, J lost 8 bases, and 5 bases stayed unmatched. The table lists this clonotype with many counts. The antigen remains unidentified. The rearrangement joins TRBV4-1 to TRBJ2-1, with 13 positions matching TRBD2. Material for sequencing was PBMCs. The origin of this receptor is a human donor in good health (CMV status not recorded). Some clones in this sample may be carry-over from other donors' samples. This CDR3 reads CASSQAGTSGVDEQFF. DNA for the CDR3: TGCGCCAGCAGCCAAGCAGGGACTAGCGGGGTCGATGAGCAGTTCTTC.